These 17 T cell receptor beta chains came from one sample sequenced in a study of cytomegalovirus exposure and HLA in healthy donors. The PCR was carried out with 60 Vbeta primers and 13 Jbeta primers. Generated by immunoSEQ multiplex PCR, the TCRdb table keeps only in-frame clones and is missing some. The sample includes 150,000 to 200,000 clones, around 81% seen only once; the top ten take around 1%. Specimen: PBMCs. These receptors came from a woman aged 40 to 50 in good health and CMV-seronegative.

The rearrangement uses TRBV2 and TRBJ2-2, with 7 bases aligning to TRBD1. The junction had 7 bases not matched to a gene; V was cut back by 5 bases and J by 7 bases. The germline gives CDR1 SNHLY, CDR2 FYNNEI. This CDR3 is built from 14 residues. The CDR3 DNA reads TGTGCCAGCAGTCCTGGACAGGAAGGCGGGGAGCTGTTTTTT. Protein sequence: CASSPGQEGGELFF.

The V gene is TRBV30, the J gene TRBJ2-7, with 8 bases lining up with TRBD2. CDR1 GTSNPN and CDR2 SVGIG come from the germline V gene (reference sequence). The CDR3 totals 12 residues. The junction had 2 bases not matched to a gene; V was cut back by 4 bases and J by 3 bases. The CDR3 loop reads CAWTSGLYEQYF. As DNA, the CDR3 is TGTGCCTGGACTAGCGGGCTCTACGAGCAGTACTTC.

The V call is TRBV5-6, the J call TRBJ1-2, with D unclear. Germline CDR1 SGHDT, CDR2 YYEEEE. V was shortened by 1 base and J by 2 bases, with 15 bases between the two germline ends. This CDR3 spans 16 amino acids. The CDR3 nucleotides are TGTGCCAGCAGCTTGTTCGACACACTCTACAACTATGGCTACACCTTC. It codes for CASSLFDTLYNYGYTF.

This chain uses TRBV5-6 with TRBJ2-5, with 11 bases that match TRBD2. The CDR3 extends over 14 amino acids. In germline, CDR1 is SGHDT, CDR2 YYEEEE. V shed 6 bases and J 5 bases; nucleotides not matched to a gene: 6. CDR3 DNA: TGTGCCAGCACTTTAGCGGGAGGGGTGGAGACCCAGTACTTC. This sequence encodes CASTLAGGVETQYF.

V is TRBV27 and J is TRBJ1-1, with 7 bases identical to TRBD1. V dropped 6 bases and J dropped 2; count of bases not matched to a gene: 6. The CDR3 spans 14 residues. Germline values: CDR1 MNHEY, CDR2 SMNVEV (reference sequence). The chain's CDR3 is CASRRGQENTEAFF. In DNA, the CDR3 is TGTGCCAGCAGAAGAGGACAGGAAAACACTGAAGCTTTCTTT.

There are a few counts of this clone. This chain links TRBV6-1 with TRBJ1-2; D is ambiguous. Germline CDR1 MNHNS, CDR2 SASEGT. V lost 7 bases to trimming and J lost 4 bases, with 16 bases between them. This CDR3 is 14 amino acids long. The CDR3 spells CASIQQPLPYGYTF. CDR3 sequence (DNA): TGTGCCAGCATCCAACAGCCCCTTCCCTATGGCTACACCTTC.

This chain uses TRBV11-3 with TRBJ1-1; D is perhaps TRBD1 (6 bases). V gave up 1 base and J gave up 8 bases, with 8 bases separating them. This CDR3 is 12 amino acids long. Looked up from germline, CDR1 is SGHNT and CDR2 is YENEEA. DNA for the CDR3: TGTGCCAGCAGCTTAGGGCAGGGGGAAGCTTTCTTT. It is translated as CASSLGQGEAFF.

The chain links TRBV18 to TRBJ2-1, with 9 bases identical to TRBD1. The germline V gene has CDR1 KGHSH and CDR2 LQKENI. The CDR3 sequence is 13 residues long. Trimming cost V 4 bases and J 6 bases; bases outside gene matches: 1. In nucleotides, the CDR3 is TGTGCCAGCTCACGGGGACAGGGCAATGAGCAGTTCTTC. This translates into CASSRGQGNEQFF.

This clone was recorded once. The chain links TRBV5-8 to TRBJ2-7; tentative D call: TRBD2 (7 bases). From germline, CDR1 is SGHTS and CDR2 YDEGEE. V lost 0 bases and J lost 2, with 12 bases in between. This CDR3 has 15 residues. The CDR3 DNA reads TGTGCCAGCAGCTTGGTAGGGGGAGGGCCCTACGAGCAGTACTTC. This encodes CASSLVGGGPYEQYF.

This chain joins TRBV7-8 and TRBJ2-1; 7 nucleotides align to TRBD2. V dropped 1 base and J dropped 7; count of bases not matched to a gene: 7. The germline V gene has CDR1 SGHVS and CDR2 FQNEAQ. The CDR3 is made up of 15 amino acids. The CDR3 bases are TGTGCCAGCAGCTTAGGCGGGGGAGGGTATAATGAGCAGTTCTTC. Protein product: CASSLGGGGYNEQFF. Based on the CDR3 plus reference TRBV7-8 and TRBJ2-1, the full variable domain is GAGVSQSPRYKVAKRGQDVALRCDPISGHVSLFWYQQALGQGPEFLTYFQNEAQLDKSGLPSDRFFAERPEGSVSTLKIQRTQQEDSAVYLCASSLGGGGYNEQFFGPGTRLTVL.

This clone was recorded a few times. The CDR3, as DNA: TGTGCCAGCAGGAACAGGGAAGGCTACGAGCAGTACTTC. As protein: CASRNREGYEQYF. The chain couples TRBV6-5 to TRBJ2-5; TRBD1 is a possible D gene (6 bases). Near its end, the DNA agrees better with TRBJ2-7, so the J call may be wrong. Germline V gene sequence: CDR1 MNHEY, CDR2 SVGAGI. The CDR3 extends over 13 amino acids.

The rearrangement uses TRBV5-6 and TRBJ2-5; D is ambiguous. The germline CDR1 and CDR2 sequences are SGHDT and YYEEEE. The CDR3 spans 14 residues. Trimming shortened V by 4 bases and J by 5 bases, and 15 bases separated the two germline ends. Here the CDR3 reads CASSPGRSEETQYF. Here the CDR3 DNA reads TGTGCCAGCAGCCCCGGCAGGTCCGAGGAGACCCAGTACTTC.

The chain combines TRBV28 with TRBJ1-1; D gene ambiguous. Germline V CDR1 and CDR2: MDHEN, SYDVKM. The CDR3 covers 15 residues. V gave up 5 bases and J gave up 0 bases, with 13 bases separating them. The CDR3, as DNA: TGTGCCAGCAGTACTTTCGGGGTAATGAACACTGAAGCTTTCTTT. Encoded protein: CASSTFGVMNTEAFF.

This clone appeared a few times. The rearrangement joins TRBV27 to TRBJ2-2; TRBD2 aligns across 7 bases. The ends lost 3 bases at V and 6 bases at J; junction bases unmatched: 1. This CDR3 is 13 amino acids long. Germline CDR1 reads MNHEY; CDR2 reads SMNVEV (reference sequence). The CDR3 bases are TGTGCCAGCAGTTTGGGGAGGGCCGGGGAGCTGTTTTTT. Translation: CASSLGRAGELFF.

This chain links TRBV21-1 with TRBJ2-3; TRBD2, as called in the table, went unchecked against the DNA. TRBV21-1 is given as a pseudogene. This CDR3 is built from 19 residues. The CDR3 nucleotides are TGTGCCAGCAGCAGAGGACTAGCGGGAGGGCCGCCCGACACAGATACGCAGTATTTT. This codes for CASSRGLAGGPPDTDTQYF.

The rearrangement uses TRBV19 and TRBJ2-1, with D perhaps matching TRBD1 (7 bases). Germline loops: CDR1 LNHDA, CDR2 SQIVND (reference sequence). V was pared by 0 bases and J by 8 bases, with 11 bases between. The CDR3 sequence is 14 residues long. The CDR3 reads CASSIEEGADEQFF. The CDR3 DNA follows: TGTGCCAGTAGTATAGAGGAGGGGGCGGATGAGCAGTTCTTC. Looking up the rest from reference TRBV19 and TRBJ2-1 gives the full variable domain: DGGITQSPKYLFRKEGQNVTLSCEQNLNHDAMYWYRQDPGQGLRLIYYSQIVNDFQKGDIAEGYSVSREKKESFPLTVTSAQKNPTAFYLCASSIEEGADEQFFGPGTRLTVL.

The V call is TRBV28, the J call TRBJ2-1; TRBD2 might be the D (5 bases). The CDR3 sequence is 12 residues long. The germline V gene encodes CDR1 MDHEN and CDR2 SYDVKM. V lost 6 bases and J lost 9, with 12 bases in between. CDR3 sequence reads: CASRSSGVEQFF. DNA for the CDR3: TGTGCCAGCAGAAGTTCCGGGGTTGAGCAGTTCTTC.